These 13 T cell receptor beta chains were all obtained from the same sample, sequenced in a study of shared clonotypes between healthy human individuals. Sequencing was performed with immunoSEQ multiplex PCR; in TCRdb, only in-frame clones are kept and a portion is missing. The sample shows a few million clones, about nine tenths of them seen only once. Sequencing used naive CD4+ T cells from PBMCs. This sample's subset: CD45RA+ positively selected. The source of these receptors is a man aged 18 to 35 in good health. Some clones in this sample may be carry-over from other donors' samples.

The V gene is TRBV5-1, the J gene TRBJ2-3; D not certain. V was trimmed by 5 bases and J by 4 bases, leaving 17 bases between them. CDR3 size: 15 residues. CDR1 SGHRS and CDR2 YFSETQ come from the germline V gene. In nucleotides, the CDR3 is TGCGCCAGCAGTCACCAGAGTATTGCCCCAGATACGCAGTATTTT. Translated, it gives CASSHQSIAPDTQYF.

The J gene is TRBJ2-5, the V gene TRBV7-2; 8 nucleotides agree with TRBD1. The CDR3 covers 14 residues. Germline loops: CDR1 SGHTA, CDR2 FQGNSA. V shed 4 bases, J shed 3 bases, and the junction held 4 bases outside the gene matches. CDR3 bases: TGTGCCAGCAGCTCTGGGACAGGAGAAGAGACCCAGTACTTC. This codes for CASSSGTGEETQYF.

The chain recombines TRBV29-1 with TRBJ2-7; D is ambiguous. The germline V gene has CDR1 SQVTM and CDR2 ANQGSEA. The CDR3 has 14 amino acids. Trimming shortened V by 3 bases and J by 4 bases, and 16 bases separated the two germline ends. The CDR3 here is CSVEVSAPDYEQYF. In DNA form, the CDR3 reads TGCAGCGTTGAGGTTTCGGCACCCGATTACGAGCAGTACTTC.

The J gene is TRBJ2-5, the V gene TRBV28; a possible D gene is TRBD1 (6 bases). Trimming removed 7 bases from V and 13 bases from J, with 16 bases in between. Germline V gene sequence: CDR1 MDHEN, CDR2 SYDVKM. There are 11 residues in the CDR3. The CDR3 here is CASTEQGNRYF. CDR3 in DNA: TGTGCCAGCACCGAACAGGGAAATCGGTACTTC.

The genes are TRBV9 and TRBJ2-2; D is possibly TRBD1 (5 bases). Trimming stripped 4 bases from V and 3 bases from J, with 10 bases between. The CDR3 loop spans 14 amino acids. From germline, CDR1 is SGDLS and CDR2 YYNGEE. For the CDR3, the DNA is TGTGCCAGCAGCCTGGGGCACTACACCGGGGAGCTGTTTTTT. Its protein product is CASSLGHYTGELFF. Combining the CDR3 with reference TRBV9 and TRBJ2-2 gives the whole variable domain DSGVTQTPKHLITATGQRVTLRCSPRSGDLSVYWYQQSLDQGLQFLIQYYNGEERAKGNILERFSAQQFPDLHSELNLSSLELGDSALYFCASSLGHYTGELFFGEGSRLTVL.

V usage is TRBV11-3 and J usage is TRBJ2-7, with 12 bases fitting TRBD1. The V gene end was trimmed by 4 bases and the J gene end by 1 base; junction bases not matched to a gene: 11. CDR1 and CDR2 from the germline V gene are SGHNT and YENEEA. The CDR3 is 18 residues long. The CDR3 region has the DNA TGTGCCAGCAGCTATGGTACCGGGACAGGGGGCGCGTCCTACGAGCAGTACTTC. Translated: CASSYGTGTGGASYEQYF.

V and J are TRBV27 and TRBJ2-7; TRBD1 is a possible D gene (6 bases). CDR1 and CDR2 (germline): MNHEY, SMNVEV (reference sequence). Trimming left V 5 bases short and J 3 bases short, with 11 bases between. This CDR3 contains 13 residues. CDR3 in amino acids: CASSPGTLYEQYF. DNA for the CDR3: TGTGCCAGCAGTCCGGGGACACTCTACGAGCAGTACTTC.

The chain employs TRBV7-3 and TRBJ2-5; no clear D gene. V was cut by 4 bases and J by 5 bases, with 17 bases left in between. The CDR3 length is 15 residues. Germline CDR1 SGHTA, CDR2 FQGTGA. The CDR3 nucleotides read TGTGCCAGCAGCTCCGGATCTAGGATCGGTGAGACCCAGTACTTC. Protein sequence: CASSSGSRIGETQYF.

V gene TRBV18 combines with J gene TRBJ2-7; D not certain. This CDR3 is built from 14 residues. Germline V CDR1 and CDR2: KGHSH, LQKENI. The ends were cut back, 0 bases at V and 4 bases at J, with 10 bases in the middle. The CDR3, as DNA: TGTGCCAGCTCACCACCGGAGTTCAGGTACGAGCAGTACTTC. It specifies CASSPPEFRYEQYF. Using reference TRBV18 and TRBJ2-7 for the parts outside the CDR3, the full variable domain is NAGVMQNPRHLVRRRGQEARLRCSPMKGHSHVYWYRQLPEEGLKFMVYLQKENIIDESGMPKERFSAEFPKEGPSILRIQQVVRGDSAAYFCASSPPEFRYEQYFGPGTRLTVT.

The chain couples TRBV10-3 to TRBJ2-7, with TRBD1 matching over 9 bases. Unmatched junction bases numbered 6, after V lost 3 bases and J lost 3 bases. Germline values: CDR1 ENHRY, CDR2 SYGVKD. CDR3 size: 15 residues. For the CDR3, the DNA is TGTGCCATCAGTGACGACAGGACAGGGGTCTACGAGCAGTACTTC. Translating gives CAISDDRTGVYEQYF.

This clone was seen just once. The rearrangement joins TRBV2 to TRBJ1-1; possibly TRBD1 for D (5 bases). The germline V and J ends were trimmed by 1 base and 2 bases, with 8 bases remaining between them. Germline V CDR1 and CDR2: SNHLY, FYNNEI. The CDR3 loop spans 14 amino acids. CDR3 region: CASSEGQRNTEAFF. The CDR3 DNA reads TGTGCCAGCAGTGAAGGACAGCGTAACACTGAAGCTTTCTTT.

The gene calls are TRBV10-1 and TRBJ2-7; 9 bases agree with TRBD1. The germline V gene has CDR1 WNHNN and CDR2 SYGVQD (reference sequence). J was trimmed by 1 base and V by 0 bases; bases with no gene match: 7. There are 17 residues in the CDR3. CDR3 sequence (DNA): TGCGCCAGCAGTGAGTCGCCGGGTGGGACAGGGTCCTACGAGCAGTACTTC. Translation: CASSESPGGTGSYEQYF.

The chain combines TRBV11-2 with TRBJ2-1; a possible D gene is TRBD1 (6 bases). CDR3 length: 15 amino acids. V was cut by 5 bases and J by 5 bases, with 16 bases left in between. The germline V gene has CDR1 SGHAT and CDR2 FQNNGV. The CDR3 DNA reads TGTGCCAGCAGCAAGGAAAACAGGGTACACAATGAGCAGTTCTTC. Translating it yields CASSKENRVHNEQFF.